The clone carrying this T cell receptor beta chain was recorded many times. Its antigen remains unidentified. Hyperthyroidism patients were newly diagnosed, under 2 months' duration, aged 18 to 65. This entry belongs to a study of Graves' ophthalmopathy and Graves' hyperthyroidism. Regarding the study as a whole: Blood shared most expanded thyroid clonotypes above 0.001 frequency.

Amplified material comprised TCR beta CDR3 regions derived from RNA transcripts. After a first-round RT-PCR with HTBI primers, a second-round multiplex PCR was run. From the multiplex PCR reads, TCRdb called clonotypes with MiXCR, one entry per CDR3 protein. The sample records roughly 1.1 million distinct CDR3 sequences, 36% being singletons. The junction had 6 bases not matched to a gene; V was cut back by 4 bases and J by 2 bases. Germline CDR1 reads SGHRS; CDR2 reads YFSETQ. The CDR3 runs 14 residues. This sequence originates from an adult man with Graves' hyperthyroidism. Specimen: peripheral blood or thyroid tissue (not recorded which). The chain is built from TRBV5-1 and TRBJ2-7; 7 nucleotides align to TRBD1. CDR3 protein: CASSPNRGPYEQYF. The CDR3 DNA follows: TGCGCCAGCAGCCCTAACAGGGGACCCTACGAGCAGTACTTC.